A selection of T cell receptor beta chains follows, all from one sample in a study of T cell responses to AZD1222 COVID-19 vaccine. Sequencing was performed with immunoSEQ multiplex PCR; in TCRdb, only in-frame clones are kept and a portion is missing. Of approximately 190,000 clones listed, around 92% are singletons. The sample consisted of peripheral blood, taken on day 0 of AZD1222 vaccination. The receptors were gathered from an adult in good health. The CDR3 runs from the conserved cysteine through the conserved F or W. A D gene is named only where the DNA matches it firmly. Clone size is given for some rows only: seen once, a few or many times, or a class if the clone is expanded.

clone size | J gene | V gene | D gene | CDR3 DNA | CDR3 protein
. | TRBJ1-6 | TRBV3-1/TRBV3-2 | . | TGTGCCAGCAGCCAAGAAGCGCGGATCTATAATTCACCCCTCCACTTT | CASSQEARIYNSPLHF
. | TRBJ1-5 | TRBV19 | TRBD1 | TGTGCCAGTGGCAGGACAGGGGGCTCCAATCAGCCCCAGCATTTT | CASGRTGGSNQPQHF
. | TRBJ2-4 | TRBV2 | . | TGTGCCAGCAACAGTGAAGCCAAAAACATTCAGTACTTC | CASNSEAKNIQYF
. | TRBJ2-1 | TRBV2 | TRBD2 | TGTGCCAGCAGTGAAGCCATAGCGGGGGGGCTTGAGCAGTTCTTC | CASSEAIAGGLEQFF
once | TRBJ1-4 | TRBV5-6 | . | TGTGCCAGCAGCTTCGCAACCGGGATTGATGAAAAACTGTTTTTT | CASSFATGIDEKLFF
. | TRBJ2-7 | TRBV2 | TRBD1 | TGTGCCAGCAGTGAAGTTGGGACAGGGTCCGAGCAGTACTTC | CASSEVGTGSEQYF
. | TRBJ1-4 | TRBV6-5 | . | TGTGCCAGCAGTTATGCAGGGTATAATGAAAAACTGTTTTTT | CASSYAGYNEKLFF
. | TRBJ1-5 | TRBV30 | . | TGTGCCTGGAGTGTCGGTGGCAATCAGCCCCAGCATTTT | CAWSVGGNQPQHF
. | TRBJ1-6 | TRBV14 | . | TGTGCCAGCAGTGGTGGACCGGGAAGCTCCTATAATTCACCCCTCCACTTT | CASSGGPGSSYNSPLHF
. | TRBJ2-5 | TRBV3-1/TRBV3-2 | . | TGTGCCAGCAGCCATTTAGCCCGAGCGGGTGAGACCCAGTACTTC | CASSHLARAGETQYF
. | TRBJ1-4 | TRBV2 | . | TGTGCCAGCAGGGAGGGACTTTCTAATGAAAAACTGTTTTTT | CASREGLSNEKLFF
. | TRBJ1-3 | TRBV6-5 | . | TGTGCCAGCAGGCCAGCAGTGGCTGGAAACACCATATATTTT | CASRPAVAGNTIYF
. | TRBJ2-5 | TRBV4-2 | . | TGTGCCAGCAGCCAAGTATCAGGGGAAGAGACCCAGTACTTC | CASSQVSGEETQYF
. | TRBJ2-3 | TRBV19 | . | TGTGCCAGTAGTAGGGATCAGGGATATACAGATACGCAGTATTTT | CASSRDQGYTDTQYF
. | TRBJ2-2 | TRBV6-2/TRBV6-3 | TRBD2 | TGTGCCAGCAGTGCACCCGGGACTAGCGGAACCGGGGAGCTGTTTTTT | CASSAPGTSGTGELFF
. | TRBJ2-3 | TRBV19 | . | TGTGCCAGTAGTATAATAGAGGGGGATACGCAGTATTTT | CASSIIEGDTQYF